The TCR beta chain under discussion was sequenced for a study of cytomegalovirus exposure and HLA in healthy donors. Study conclusions and caveats: Analysis was carried out at a later point, and it linked a missense DCLRE1C variant to TCR beta V- and J-gene trimming.

Note on this clone: Its antigen is unidentified.

In germline, CDR1 is LNHDA, CDR2 SQIVND (reference sequence). The V end lost 3 bases, the J end lost 5 bases, and 16 bases lay between the germline ends. The CDR3 runs 15 residues. The PCR contained 60 Vbeta and 13 Jbeta primers. Sequencing was performed with immunoSEQ multiplex PCR; in TCRdb, only in-frame clones are kept and a portion is missing. The sample contains under 150,000 clones, 78% of which appear only once. The J gene is TRBJ1-1, the V gene TRBV19; D is possibly TRBD1 (5 bases). The origin of this receptor is a male donor in good health and CMV-seronegative. The sample taken for sequencing was PBMCs. CDR3 DNA sequence: TGTGCCAGTAGTATCCAGGGAATACTCACGACTGAAGCTTTCTTT. Amino acids: CASSIQGILTTEAFF.